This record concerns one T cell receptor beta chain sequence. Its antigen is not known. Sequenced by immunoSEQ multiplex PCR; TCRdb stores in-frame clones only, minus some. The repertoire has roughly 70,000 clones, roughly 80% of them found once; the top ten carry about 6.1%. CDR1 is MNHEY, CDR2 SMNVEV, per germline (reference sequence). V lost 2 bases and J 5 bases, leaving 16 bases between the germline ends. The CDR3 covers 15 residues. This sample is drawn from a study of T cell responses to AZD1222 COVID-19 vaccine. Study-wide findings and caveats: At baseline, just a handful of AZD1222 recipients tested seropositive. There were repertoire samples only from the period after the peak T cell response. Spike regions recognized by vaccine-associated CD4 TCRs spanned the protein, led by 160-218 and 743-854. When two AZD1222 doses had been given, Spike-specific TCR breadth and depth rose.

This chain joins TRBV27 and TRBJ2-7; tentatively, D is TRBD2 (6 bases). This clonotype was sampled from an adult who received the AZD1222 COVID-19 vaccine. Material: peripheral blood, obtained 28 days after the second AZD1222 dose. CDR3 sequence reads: CASSLRGGFVDEQYF. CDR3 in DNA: TGTGCCAGCAGTTTACGTGGGGGGTTTGTCGACGAGCAGTACTTC.